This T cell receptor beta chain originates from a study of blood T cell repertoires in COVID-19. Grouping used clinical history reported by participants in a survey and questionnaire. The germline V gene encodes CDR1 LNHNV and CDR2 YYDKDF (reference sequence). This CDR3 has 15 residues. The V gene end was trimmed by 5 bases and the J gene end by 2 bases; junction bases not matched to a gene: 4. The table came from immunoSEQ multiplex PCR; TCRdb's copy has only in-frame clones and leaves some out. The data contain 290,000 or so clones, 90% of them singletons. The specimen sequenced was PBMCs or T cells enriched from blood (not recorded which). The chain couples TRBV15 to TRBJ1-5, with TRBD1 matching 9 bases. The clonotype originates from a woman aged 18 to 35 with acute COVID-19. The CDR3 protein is CATSSDRGGNQPQHF. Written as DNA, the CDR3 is TGTGCCACCAGCTCGGACAGGGGAGGCAATCAGCCCCAGCATTTT.